Listed here are 25 T cell receptor beta chains from one sample, sequenced in a study of shared clonotypes between healthy human individuals. Naive-designated CD8 cells lacked CD45RO, were positively enriched for CCR7, and omitted terminally differentiated effector memory CD45RA+ cells. Produced via immunoSEQ multiplex PCR; TCRdb's table is partial and in-frame only. In the table there are 1.5 million to 2.5 million clones, roughly 95% of which are singletons. The sample taken for sequencing was naive CD8+ T cells sorted from blood. The origin of the receptors is a man aged 18 to 29 in good health.

This sequence joins TRBV7-9 and TRBJ1-1; D gene uncertain. Trimming cost V 5 bases and J 12 bases, with 7 bases left between them. Germline CDR1 SEHNR, CDR2 FQNEAQ (reference sequence). The CDR3 has 9 residues. CDR3 amino acids: CASSPLPFF. Written as DNA, the CDR3 is TGTGCCAGCAGCCCATTACCTTTCTTT.

V and J are TRBV5-5 and TRBJ2-5, with TRBD2 identical over 14 bases. V lost 3 bases and J lost 4; bases outside the gene matches: 8. This CDR3 is 17 amino acids long. Germline V gene lookup returns CDR1 SGHKS and CDR2 YYEKEE (reference sequence). In DNA, the CDR3 is TGTGCCAGCAGCTCGGGACTAGCGGGAGTAACTCTAGAGACCCAGTACTTC. Amino acid sequence: CASSSGLAGVTLETQYF.

V and J are TRBV5-4 and TRBJ2-1; 11 bases fit TRBD2. Germline assignment: CDR1 SGHNT and CDR2 YYREEE (reference sequence). J was trimmed by 4 bases and V by 4 bases; bases with no gene match: 10. The CDR3 covers 17 residues. In nucleotides, the CDR3 is TGTGCCAGCAGCCTGGGACTAGCGGAGTGGGGATACAATGAGCAGTTCTTC. Residues: CASSLGLAEWGYNEQFF.

The rearrangement joins TRBV13 to TRBJ1-5, with TRBD1 identical over 7 bases. The V segment lost 0 bases and the J segment 1 base; nucleotides outside the gene matches: 0. The CDR3 is 15 residues long. Germline values: CDR1 PRHDT, CDR2 FYEKMQ (reference sequence). CDR3 sequence (DNA): TGTGCCAGCAGCTTAGGACAGGGGAGCAATCAGCCCCAGCATTTT. This gives the protein CASSLGQGSNQPQHF.

The genes are TRBV7-9 and TRBJ1-1; D is uncertain. The germline V and J ends were trimmed by 5 bases and 4 bases, with 17 bases remaining between them. In germline, CDR1 is SEHNR, CDR2 FQNEAQ (reference sequence). The CDR3 is made up of 15 amino acids. The CDR3 sequence is CASSPGVSDSTEAFF. The CDR3 bases are TGTGCCAGCAGCCCTGGGGTGAGCGATAGCACTGAAGCTTTCTTT.

This chain links TRBV28 with TRBJ1-2; D gene ambiguous. Germline-derived CDR1 and CDR2 are MDHEN and SYDVKM. This CDR3 spans 13 amino acids. V lost 6 bases and J 8 bases, leaving 16 bases between the germline ends. CDR3 residues: CASSYDGWGGYTF. The CDR3, as DNA: TGTGCCAGCAGCTACGATGGGTGGGGAGGCTACACCTTC.

The chain has TRBV7-9 and TRBJ1-1; D possibly corresponds to TRBD1 (5 bases). CDR1 and CDR2 from the germline V gene are SEHNR and FQNEAQ (reference sequence). V lost 5 bases and J 4 bases, leaving 17 bases between the germline ends. The CDR3 is 15 amino acids. The CDR3 spells CASSTGAFGSTEAFF. CDR3 nucleotide sequence: TGTGCCAGCAGCACCGGGGCCTTCGGGTCCACTGAAGCTTTCTTT.

This chain joins TRBV10-3 and TRBJ1-1, with D maybe TRBD1 (5 bases). This CDR3 contains 13 residues. The germline V gene has CDR1 ENHRY and CDR2 SYGVKD. The V end was cut by 7 bases, the J end by 6 bases, with 15 bases between. The CDR3 DNA follows: TGTGCCATCACCTGGGACTTTGAGGCTGAAGCTTTCTTT. Its translation: CAITWDFEAEAFF.

The chain employs TRBV28 and TRBJ2-2; D is possibly TRBD1 (5 bases). Per germline, CDR1 MDHEN and CDR2 SYDVKM. This CDR3 is built from 13 residues. The V end was cut by 6 bases, the J end by 4 bases, with 9 bases between. The CDR3 sequence is CASRGLTTGELFF. For the CDR3, the DNA is TGTGCCAGCAGGGGGCTCACCACCGGGGAGCTGTTTTTT.

For this clone: At the DNA level, this CDR3 is encoded by other sequences in the same sample as well. The chain is built from TRBV29-1 and TRBJ2-7; 8 bases map to TRBD2. CDR1 is SQVTM, CDR2 ANQGSEA, per germline. The CDR3 runs to 13 residues. V shed 2 bases, J shed 1 base, and the junction held 1 base outside the gene matches. The CDR3 sequence is CSVETGGSYEQYF. The CDR3 DNA sequence: TGCAGCGTTGAAACGGGAGGGTCCTACGAGCAGTACTTC.

V and J are TRBV2 and TRBJ2-3, with 8 bases fitting TRBD2. Trimming at V came to 9 bases and at J to 0 bases, leaving 5 bases not matched to a gene. The germline V gene encodes CDR1 SNHLY and CDR2 FYNNEI. The CDR3 consists of 14 residues. This chain's CDR3 is CASIAGTSTDTQYF. The DNA of the CDR3 is TGTGCCAGTATAGCGGGGACTAGCACAGATACGCAGTATTTT.

The rearrangement uses TRBV11-2 and TRBJ1-5; no reliable D call. The CDR3 totals 13 residues. V was shortened by 2 bases and J by 2 bases, with 4 bases between the two germline ends. Germline V gives CDR1 SGHAT, CDR2 FQNNGV. CDR3 nucleotides: TGTGCCAGCAGCTTAACAGGCAATCAGCCCCAGCATTTT. Protein: CASSLTGNQPQHF. The full variable domain, completed using reference TRBV11-2 and TRBJ1-5, is EAGVAQSPRYKIIEKRQSVAFWCNPISGHATLYWYQQILGQGPKLLIQFQNNGVVDDSQLPKDRFSAERLKGVDSTLKIQPAKLEDSAVYLCASSLTGNQPQHFGDGTRLSIL.

The count of this clone is one. The chain recombines TRBV11-2 with TRBJ2-7, with D unresolved. With 5 bases removed from V and 7 bases from J, the gap between germline ends came to 12 bases. The CDR3 length is 12 residues. Per germline, CDR1 SGHAT and CDR2 FQNNGV. As DNA, the CDR3 is TGTGCCAGCAGCCCTGGAAGCCTGGAGCAGTACTTC. Encoded protein: CASSPGSLEQYF.

In this sample, this clone turned up a few times. This sample includes further DNA sequences coding for the same CDR3. The chain joins TRBV27 to TRBJ2-7; D is ambiguous. This CDR3 has 14 residues. Trimming took 2 bases from V and 2 from J, leaving 10 bases between them. From germline, CDR1 is MNHEY and CDR2 SMNVEV (reference sequence). The DNA for the CDR3 is TGTGCCAGCAGTTTAGCCGGACCAACCTACGAGCAGTACTTC. Its protein is CASSLAGPTYEQYF.

The chain is built from TRBV27 and TRBJ2-1; TRBD2 matches at 10 bases. This CDR3 comprises 15 residues. J lost 4 bases, V lost 5 bases, and 5 bases had no gene match. CDR1 MNHEY and CDR2 SMNVEV come from the germline V gene (reference sequence). CDR3 protein: CASSPSGGTYNEQFF. In nucleotides, the CDR3 is TGTGCCAGCAGTCCTAGCGGGGGCACGTACAATGAGCAGTTCTTC.

This chain joins TRBV9 and TRBJ2-3, with D perhaps TRBD2 (6 bases). Germline V gene sequence: CDR1 SGDLS, CDR2 YYNGEE. V lost 4 bases to trimming and J lost 1 base, with 19 bases between them. The CDR3 consists of 17 residues. The CDR3 reads CASSHPRISGGTDTQYF. CDR3 sequence (DNA): TGTGCCAGCAGCCACCCGAGGATTTCGGGGGGCACAGATACGCAGTATTTT.

Here the CDR3 DNA reads TGTGCCAGCAGCAGAGGAGGGTCTAATGAAAAACTGTTTTTT. Residues: CASSRGGSNEKLFF. This chain connects TRBV27 to TRBJ1-4; D remains unclear. CDR1 is MNHEY, CDR2 SMNVEV, per germline (reference sequence). CDR3 length: 14 residues. Trimming took off 6 bases at V and 3 bases at J, with 11 bases between the two ends.

The J gene is TRBJ1-2, the V gene TRBV6-5; D might be TRBD1 (5 bases). CDR3 size: 14 residues. Germline loops: CDR1 MNHEY, CDR2 SVGAGI. The V gene lost 5 bases and the J gene lost 3 bases, with 13 bases spanning the gap. The CDR3: CASSPDGTDYGYTF. The DNA of the CDR3 is TGTGCCAGCAGTCCAGACGGGACCGACTATGGCTACACCTTC.

The rearrangement uses TRBV2 and TRBJ2-7; D gene unclear. The length of the CDR3 is 12 residues. CDR1 is SNHLY, CDR2 FYNNEI, per germline. The V and J ends lost 0 bases and 3 bases respectively, with 3 bases between them. The CDR3 sequence is CASSEAFYEQYF. The CDR3, as DNA: TGTGCCAGCAGTGAAGCATTCTACGAGCAGTACTTC.

The chain is built from TRBV6-1 and TRBJ1-1; perhaps TRBD1 as D (5 bases). V lost 0 bases and J lost 3, with 20 bases in between. Looked up from germline, CDR1 is MNHNS and CDR2 is SASEGT. CDR3 size: 18 residues. The CDR3 DNA reads TGTGCCAGCAGTGAAGCGCGTAGTTGGGACGGGGAGGACACTGAAGCTTTCTTT. Protein sequence: CASSEARSWDGEDTEAFF.

CDR3 bases: TGTGCCAGCAGCCAGGGGGGGCTAGCGGGAGTACAAGAGACCCAGTACTTC. Its translation: CASSQGGLAGVQETQYF. This chain uses TRBV4-2 with TRBJ2-5; 10 bases agree with TRBD2. The V gene end was trimmed by 3 bases and the J gene end by 2 bases; junction bases not matched to a gene: 9. From germline, CDR1 is LGHNA and CDR2 YNFKEQ. The CDR3 loop spans 17 amino acids.

The chain employs TRBV9 and TRBJ2-7; 7 bases line up with TRBD1. J lost 2 bases, V lost 0 bases, and 5 bases had no gene match. CDR1 and CDR2 (germline): SGDLS, YYNGEE. This CDR3 is built from 15 residues. This CDR3 is CASSVGDSRTYEQYF. For the CDR3, the DNA is TGTGCCAGCAGCGTAGGGGACAGCCGAACCTACGAGCAGTACTTC.

This chain uses TRBV27 with TRBJ2-1; no firm D call. Trimming removed 4 bases at V and 3 bases at J, with 10 bases between. In germline, CDR1 is MNHEY, CDR2 SMNVEV (reference sequence). This CDR3 spans 14 amino acids. The CDR3 reads CASSYHRLYNEQFF. The CDR3 DNA sequence: TGTGCCAGCAGTTACCACCGCCTCTACAATGAGCAGTTCTTC.

The V and J genes are TRBV28 and TRBJ1-2, with D tentatively TRBD1 (5 bases). Germline V gives CDR1 MDHEN, CDR2 SYDVKM. Trimming took 3 bases from V and 7 from J, leaving 18 bases between them. This CDR3 is built from 15 residues. DNA for the CDR3: TGTGCCAGCAGTTTCTCCCCCGCCGGGGGAGCTGGCTACACCTTC. The encoded protein is CASSFSPAGGAGYTF.

The V call is TRBV11-2, the J call TRBJ1-1; D gene unclear. This CDR3 region has 15 residues. V lost 1 base and J 3 bases, leaving 12 bases between the germline ends. Per the germline V gene, CDR1 is SGHAT and CDR2 is FQNNGV. The CDR3 loop reads CASSLGTRVDTEAFF. As DNA, the CDR3 is TGTGCCAGCAGCTTAGGTACACGAGTCGACACTGAAGCTTTCTTT. Supplemented by reference TRBV11-2 and TRBJ1-1, the full variable domain reads EAGVAQSPRYKIIEKRQSVAFWCNPISGHATLYWYQQILGQGPKLLIQFQNNGVVDDSQLPKDRFSAERLKGVDSTLKIQPAKLEDSAVYLCASSLGTRVDTEAFFGQGTRLTVV.